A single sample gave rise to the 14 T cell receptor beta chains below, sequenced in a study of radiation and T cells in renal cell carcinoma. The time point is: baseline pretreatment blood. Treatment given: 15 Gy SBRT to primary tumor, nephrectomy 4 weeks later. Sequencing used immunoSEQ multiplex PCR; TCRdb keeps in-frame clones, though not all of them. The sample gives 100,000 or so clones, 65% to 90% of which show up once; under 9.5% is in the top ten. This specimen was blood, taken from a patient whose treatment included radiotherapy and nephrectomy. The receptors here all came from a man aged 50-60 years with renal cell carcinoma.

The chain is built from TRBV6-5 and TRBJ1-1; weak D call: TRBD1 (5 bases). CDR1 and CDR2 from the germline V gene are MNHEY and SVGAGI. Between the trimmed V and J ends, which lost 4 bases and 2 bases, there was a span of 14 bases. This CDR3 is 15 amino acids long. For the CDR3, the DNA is TGTGCCAGCAGTTGGATTGCGGGGGATAACACTGAAGCTTTCTTT. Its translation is CASSWIAGDNTEAFF.

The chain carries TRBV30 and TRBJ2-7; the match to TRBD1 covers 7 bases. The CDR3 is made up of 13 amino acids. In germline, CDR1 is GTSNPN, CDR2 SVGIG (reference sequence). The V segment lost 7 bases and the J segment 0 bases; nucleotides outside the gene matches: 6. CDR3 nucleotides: TGTGCCTACCGACAGGGAAGCTCCTACGAGCAGTACTTC. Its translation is CAYRQGSSYEQYF.

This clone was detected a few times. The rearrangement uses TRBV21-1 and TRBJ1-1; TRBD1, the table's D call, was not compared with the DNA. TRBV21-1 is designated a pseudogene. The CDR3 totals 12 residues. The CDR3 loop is CASSKEGTEAFF. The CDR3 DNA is TGTGCCAGCAGCAAAGAGGGGACTGAAGCTTTCTTT.

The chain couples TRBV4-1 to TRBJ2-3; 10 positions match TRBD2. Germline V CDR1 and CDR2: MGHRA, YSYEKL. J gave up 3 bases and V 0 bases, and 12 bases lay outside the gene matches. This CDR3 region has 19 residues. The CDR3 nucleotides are TGCGCCAGCAGCCAAGAGCCTGCAGCGGGGGGGCCGAGGACAGATACGCAGTATTTT. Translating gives CASSQEPAAGGPRTDTQYF.

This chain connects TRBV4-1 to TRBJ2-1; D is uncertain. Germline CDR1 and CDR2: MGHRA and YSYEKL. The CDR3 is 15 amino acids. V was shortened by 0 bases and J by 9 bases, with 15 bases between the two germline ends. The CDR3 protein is CASSQERYSYGEQFF. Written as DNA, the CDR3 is TGCGCCAGCAGCCAAGAGAGGTACTCCTACGGTGAGCAGTTCTTC.

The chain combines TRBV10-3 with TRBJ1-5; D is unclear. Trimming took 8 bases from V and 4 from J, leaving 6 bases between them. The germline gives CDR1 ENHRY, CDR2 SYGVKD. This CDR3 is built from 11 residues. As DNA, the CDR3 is TGTGCCATCGGTAGAAATCAGCCCCAGCATTTT. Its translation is CAIGRNQPQHF.

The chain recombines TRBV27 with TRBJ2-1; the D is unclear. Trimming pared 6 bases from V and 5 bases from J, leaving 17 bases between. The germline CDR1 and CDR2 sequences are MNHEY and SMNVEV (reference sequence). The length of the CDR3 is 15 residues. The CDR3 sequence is CASRGLLRSDNEQFF. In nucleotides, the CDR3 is TGTGCCAGCAGAGGGTTGTTACGCTCAGACAATGAGCAGTTCTTC.

The CDR3 DNA is TGTGCCAGCAGCCAAATAGCCGGGACAGAGTCCGCCGGGGAGCTGTTTTTT. It encodes CASSQIAGTESAGELFF. The gene calls are TRBV4-2 and TRBJ2-2, with 7 bases fitting TRBD1. The CDR3 is 17 residues long. Trimming cost V 2 bases and J 6 bases; bases outside gene matches: 12. Germline CDR1 and CDR2: LGHNA and YNFKEQ.

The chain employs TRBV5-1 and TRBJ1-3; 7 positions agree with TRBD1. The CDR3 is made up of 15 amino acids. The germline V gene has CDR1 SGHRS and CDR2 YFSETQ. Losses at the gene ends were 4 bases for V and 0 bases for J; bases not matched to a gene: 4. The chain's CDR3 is CASSEGASSGNTIYF. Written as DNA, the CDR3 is TGCGCCAGCAGCGAGGGGGCGAGCTCTGGAAACACCATATATTTT.

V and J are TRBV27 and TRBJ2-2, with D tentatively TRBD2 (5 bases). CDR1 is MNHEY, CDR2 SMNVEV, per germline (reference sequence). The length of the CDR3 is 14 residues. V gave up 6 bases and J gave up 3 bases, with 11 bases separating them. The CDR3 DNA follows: TGTGCCAGCAGCTCTCGCGGGTACACCGGGGAGCTGTTTTTT. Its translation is CASSSRGYTGELFF.

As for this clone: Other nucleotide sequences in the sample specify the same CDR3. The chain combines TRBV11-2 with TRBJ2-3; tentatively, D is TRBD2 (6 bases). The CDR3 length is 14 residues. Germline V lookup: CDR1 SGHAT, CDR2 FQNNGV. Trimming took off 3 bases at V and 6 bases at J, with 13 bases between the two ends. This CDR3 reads CASSLEGLTDTQYF. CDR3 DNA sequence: TGTGCCAGCAGCTTGGAGGGTTTGACGGATACGCAGTATTTT.

The CDR3: CASSLGQGATYEQYF. The DNA of the CDR3 is TGTGCCAGCAGCTTAGGACAGGGGGCGACCTACGAGCAGTACTTC. J is TRBJ2-7 and V is TRBV7-9, with 10 bases fitting TRBD1. CDR1 is SEHNR, CDR2 FQNEAQ, per germline (reference sequence). The CDR3 is made up of 15 amino acids. With V trimmed by 1 base and J by 2 bases, 2 bases remained unmatched.

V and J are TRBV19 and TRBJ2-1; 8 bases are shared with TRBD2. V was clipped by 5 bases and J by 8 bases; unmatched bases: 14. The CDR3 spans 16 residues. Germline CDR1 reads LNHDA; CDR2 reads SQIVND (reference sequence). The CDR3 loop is CASSPGGAGAGDEQFF. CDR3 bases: TGTGCCAGTAGTCCCGGAGGAGCGGGGGCGGGCGATGAGCAGTTCTTC.

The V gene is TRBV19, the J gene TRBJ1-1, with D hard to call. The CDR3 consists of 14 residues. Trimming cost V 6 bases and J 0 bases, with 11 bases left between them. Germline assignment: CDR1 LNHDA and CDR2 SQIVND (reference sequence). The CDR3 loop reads CASSKGGLNTEAFF. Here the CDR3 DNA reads TGTGCCAGTAGCAAGGGAGGATTGAACACTGAAGCTTTCTTT.